The T cell receptor beta chain under discussion was sequenced for a study of regulatory T cells in long-lasting Graves disease. J lost 2 bases, V lost 3 bases, and 6 bases had no gene match. The CDR3 loop spans 16 amino acids. The TCR beta library used iRepertoire HTBI primers with Arm-PCR amplification of CDR3. MiXCR, run by TCRdb on the multiplex PCR reads, gives a single entry per CDR3 protein. The data hold around 360,000 distinct CDR3 sequences, with about 17% observed a single time. This clonotype was detected many times. Regarding time point: newly diagnosed GD, antithyroid drugs for less than 3 months. Scientists built the TCR library using RNA that was extracted from PBMCs. Per American Thyroid Association guidelines, Graves' disease was diagnosed. The sample also formed part of further work on T cells in Graves' hyperthyroidism and ophthalmopathy. That report adds: The majority of expanded thyroid clonotypes above 0.001 also appeared in blood.

The TCR sequence derives from a woman aged 18-29 years with Graves disease. The material was peripheral blood mononuclear cells (PBMCs), obtained at new diagnosis, from a patient treated with antithyroid drugs. The V and J genes are TRBV12-3 or TRBV12-4 and TRBJ2-1; 8 nucleotides match TRBD2. The CDR3 region is CASSFELADTYNEQFF. CDR3 coding DNA: TGTGCCAGCAGTTTTGAACTAGCGGACACCTACAATGAGCAGTTCTTC.